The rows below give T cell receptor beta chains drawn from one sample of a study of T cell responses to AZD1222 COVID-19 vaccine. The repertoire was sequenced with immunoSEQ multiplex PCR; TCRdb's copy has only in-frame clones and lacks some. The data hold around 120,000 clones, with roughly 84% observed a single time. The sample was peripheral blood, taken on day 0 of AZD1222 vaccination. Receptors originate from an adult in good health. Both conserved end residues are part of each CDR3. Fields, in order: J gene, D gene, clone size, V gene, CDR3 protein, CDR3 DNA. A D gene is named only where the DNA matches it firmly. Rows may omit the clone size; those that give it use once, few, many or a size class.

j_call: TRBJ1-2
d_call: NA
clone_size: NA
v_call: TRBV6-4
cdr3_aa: CASSDSSVLSNYGYTF
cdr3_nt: TGTGCCAGCAGTGACTCTTCAGTCCTGTCTAACTATGGCTACACCTTC

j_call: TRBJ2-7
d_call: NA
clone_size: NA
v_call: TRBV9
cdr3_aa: CASSVEGDGYEQYF
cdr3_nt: TGTGCCAGCAGCGTGGAAGGCGACGGCTACGAGCAGTACTTC

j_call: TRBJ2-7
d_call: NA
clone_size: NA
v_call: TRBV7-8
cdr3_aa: CASSIILLASSYEQYF
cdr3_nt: TGTGCCAGCAGCATCATTCTCCTAGCGAGCTCCTACGAGCAGTACTTC

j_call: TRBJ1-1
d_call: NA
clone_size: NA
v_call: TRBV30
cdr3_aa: CAFHPGHIVGAFF
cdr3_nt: TGTGCCTTTCACCCCGGACATATCGTTGGGGCTTTCTTT

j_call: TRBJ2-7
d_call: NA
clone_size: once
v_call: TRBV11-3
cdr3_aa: CASSSTYSQYF
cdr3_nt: TGTGCCAGCAGCTCCACCTATTCGCAGTACTTC

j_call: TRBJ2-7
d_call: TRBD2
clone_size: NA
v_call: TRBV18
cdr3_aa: CASSPDGTSSYEQYF
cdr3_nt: TGTGCCAGCTCACCAGATGGGACTAGCTCCTACGAGCAGTACTTC

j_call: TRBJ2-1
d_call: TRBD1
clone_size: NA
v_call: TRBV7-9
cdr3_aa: CASSPDRLSYNEQFF
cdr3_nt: TGTGCCAGCAGCCCGGACAGGCTCTCCTACAATGAGCAGTTCTTC

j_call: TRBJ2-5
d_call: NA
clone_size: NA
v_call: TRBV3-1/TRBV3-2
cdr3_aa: CARVAFQETQYF
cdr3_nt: TGTGCCAGGGTCGCGTTCCAAGAGACCCAGTACTTC

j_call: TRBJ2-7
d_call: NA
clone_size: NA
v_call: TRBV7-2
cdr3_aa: CASSPGLVGGSYEQYF
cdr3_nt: TGTGCCAGCAGCCCCGGGTTGGTAGGGGGGTCCTACGAGCAGTACTTC

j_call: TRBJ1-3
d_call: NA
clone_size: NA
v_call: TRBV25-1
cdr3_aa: CASSEVAYGGSGNTIYF
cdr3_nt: TGTGCCAGCAGTGAAGTTGCGTACGGAGGCTCTGGAAACACCATATATTTT

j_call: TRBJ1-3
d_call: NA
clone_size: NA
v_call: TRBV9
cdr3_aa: CASSPRGGSGNTIYF
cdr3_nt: TGTGCCAGCAGCCCACGGGGGGGGTCTGGAAACACCATATATTTT

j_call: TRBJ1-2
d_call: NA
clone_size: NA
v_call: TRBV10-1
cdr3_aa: CATNLGGQLTYGYTF
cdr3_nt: TGCGCCACCAATCTCGGGGGCCAACTAACCTATGGCTACACCTTC

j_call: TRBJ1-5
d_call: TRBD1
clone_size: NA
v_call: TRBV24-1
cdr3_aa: CATSDRGQGNQPQHF
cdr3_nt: TGTGCCACCAGTGACCGTGGACAGGGTAATCAGCCCCAGCATTTT

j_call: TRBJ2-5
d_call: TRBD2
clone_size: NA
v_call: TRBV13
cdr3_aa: CASSFGAGARRETQYF
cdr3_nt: TGTGCCAGCAGCTTTGGGGCGGGAGCGCGGAGAGAGACCCAGTACTTC

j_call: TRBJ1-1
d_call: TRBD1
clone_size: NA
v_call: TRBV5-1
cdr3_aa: CASSQLTGGGGTEAFF
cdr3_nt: TGCGCCAGCAGTCAACTAACAGGGGGCGGGGGCACTGAAGCTTTCTTT

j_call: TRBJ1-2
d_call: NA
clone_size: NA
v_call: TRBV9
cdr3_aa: CASSIDSGYGYTF
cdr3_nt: TGTGCCAGCAGCATAGACTCGGGGTATGGCTACACCTTC

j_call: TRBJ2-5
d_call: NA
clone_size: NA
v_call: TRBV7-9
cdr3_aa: CASSLGDIQETQYF
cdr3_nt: TGTGCCAGCAGCTTAGGTGATATACAAGAGACCCAGTACTTC

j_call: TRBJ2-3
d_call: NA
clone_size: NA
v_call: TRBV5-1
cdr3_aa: CASTPGGTSTDTQYF
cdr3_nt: TGCGCCAGCACTCCAGGGGGGACTAGCACAGATACGCAGTATTTT

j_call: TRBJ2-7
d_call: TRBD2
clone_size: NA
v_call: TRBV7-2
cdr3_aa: CASSFTGTSGYEQYF
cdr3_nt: TGTGCCAGCAGCTTTACCGGGACTAGCGGTTACGAGCAGTACTTC

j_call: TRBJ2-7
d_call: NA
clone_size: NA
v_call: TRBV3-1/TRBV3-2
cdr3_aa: CASSQYYEQYF
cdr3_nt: TGTGCCAGCAGCCAGTACTACGAGCAGTACTTC

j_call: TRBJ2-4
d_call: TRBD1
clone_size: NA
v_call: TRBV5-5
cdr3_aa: CASSRTGQGRLTDIQYF
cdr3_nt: TGTGCCAGCAGCCGAACGGGACAGGGGAGATTAACGGACATTCAGTACTTC

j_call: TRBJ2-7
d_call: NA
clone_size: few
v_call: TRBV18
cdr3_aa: CASSPGLSYEQYF
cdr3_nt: TGTGCCAGCTCACCAGGCCTATCCTACGAGCAGTACTTC

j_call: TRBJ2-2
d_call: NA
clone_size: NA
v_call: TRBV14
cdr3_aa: CASSQDARNTGELFF
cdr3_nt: TGTGCCAGCAGCCAAGACGCCAGAAACACCGGGGAGCTGTTTTTT

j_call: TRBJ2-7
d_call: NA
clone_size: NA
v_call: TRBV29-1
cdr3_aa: CSVLLYGEQYF
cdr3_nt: TGCAGCGTTCTTTTATATGGCGAGCAGTACTTC

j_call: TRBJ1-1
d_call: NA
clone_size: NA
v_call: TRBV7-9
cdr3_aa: CASSYTGRTEAFF
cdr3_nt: TGTGCCAGCAGCTACACAGGGAGGACTGAAGCTTTCTTT

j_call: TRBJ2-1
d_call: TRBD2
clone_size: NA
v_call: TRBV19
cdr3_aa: CASKGLAGVNEQFF
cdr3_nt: TGTGCCAGTAAAGGCCTAGCGGGAGTCAATGAGCAGTTCTTC

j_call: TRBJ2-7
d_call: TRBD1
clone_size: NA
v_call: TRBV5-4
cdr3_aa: CASSSRDSYYEQYF
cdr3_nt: TGTGCCAGCAGCTCCCGGGACAGTTACTACGAGCAGTACTTC

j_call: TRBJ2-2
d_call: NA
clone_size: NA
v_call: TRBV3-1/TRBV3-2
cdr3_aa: CASTYSAGELFF
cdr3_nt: TGTGCCAGCACTTACTCTGCCGGGGAGCTGTTTTTT

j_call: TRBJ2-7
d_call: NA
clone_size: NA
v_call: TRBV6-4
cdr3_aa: CASTEGPGNYEQYF
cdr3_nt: TGTGCCAGTACCGAGGGTCCAGGGAACTACGAGCAGTACTTC

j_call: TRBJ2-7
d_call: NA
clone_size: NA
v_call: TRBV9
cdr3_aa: CASSVGSEYEQYF
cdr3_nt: TGTGCCAGCAGCGTAGGGTCCGAGTACGAGCAGTACTTC

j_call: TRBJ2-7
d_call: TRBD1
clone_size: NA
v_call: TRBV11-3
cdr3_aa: CASSWGQGKGEQYF
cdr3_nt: TGTGCCAGCAGCTGGGGACAGGGGAAGGGCGAGCAGTACTTC

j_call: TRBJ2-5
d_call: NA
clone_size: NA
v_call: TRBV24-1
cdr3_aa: CATSDSSIETQYF
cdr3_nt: TGTGCCACCAGTGATTCTAGCATAGAGACCCAGTACTTC

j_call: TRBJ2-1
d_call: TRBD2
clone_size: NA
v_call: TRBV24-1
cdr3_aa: CATSDFGLAGRNEQFF
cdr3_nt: TGTGCCACCAGTGATTTTGGACTAGCGGGCCGGAATGAGCAGTTCTTC

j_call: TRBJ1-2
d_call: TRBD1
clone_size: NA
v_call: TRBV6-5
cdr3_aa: CATVQWDRGHGYTF
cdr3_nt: TGTGCCACCGTCCAGTGGGACAGGGGACATGGCTACACCTTC

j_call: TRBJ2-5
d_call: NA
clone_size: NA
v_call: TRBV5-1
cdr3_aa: CASSLQGQETQYF
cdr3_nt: TGCGCCAGCAGCTTGCAGGGACAAGAGACCCAGTACTTC

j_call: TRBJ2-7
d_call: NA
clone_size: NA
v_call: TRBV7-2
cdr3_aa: CASSSSLSTYEQYF
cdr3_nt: TGTGCCAGCAGCTCCTCGTTAAGCACCTACGAGCAGTACTTC

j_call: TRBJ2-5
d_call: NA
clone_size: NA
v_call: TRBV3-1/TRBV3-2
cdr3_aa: CASSLFGEGTQYF
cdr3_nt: TGTGCCAGCAGCCTGTTCGGTGAGGGGACCCAGTACTTC

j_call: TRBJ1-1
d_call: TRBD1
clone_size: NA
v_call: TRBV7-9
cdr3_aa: CASSTQGGMGTEAFF
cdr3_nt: TGTGCCAGCAGCACCCAGGGGGGGATGGGGACTGAAGCTTTCTTT

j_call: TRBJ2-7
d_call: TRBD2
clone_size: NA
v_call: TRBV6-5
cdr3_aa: CASSFRGGGSYEQYF
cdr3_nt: TGTGCCAGTAGCTTTCGCGGGGGGGGCTCCTACGAGCAGTACTTC

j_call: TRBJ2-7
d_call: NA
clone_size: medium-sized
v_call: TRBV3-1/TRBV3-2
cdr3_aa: CASSSLSGERAYEQYF
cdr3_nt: TGTGCCAGCAGCTCCCTCTCGGGGGAGCGGGCCTACGAGCAGTACTTC

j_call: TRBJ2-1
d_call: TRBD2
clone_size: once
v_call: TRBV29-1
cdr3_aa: CSVGTSGGAIPYNEQFF
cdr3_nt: TGCAGCGTTGGTACTAGCGGGGGGGCAATTCCCTACAATGAGCAGTTCTTC

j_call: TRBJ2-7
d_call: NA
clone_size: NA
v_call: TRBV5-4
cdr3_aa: CASSSRSRGDEQYF
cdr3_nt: TGTGCCAGCAGCTCGCGATCCCGCGGCGACGAGCAGTACTTC

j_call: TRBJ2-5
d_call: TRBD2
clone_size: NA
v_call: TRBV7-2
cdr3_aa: CASSSGLAGGQETQYF
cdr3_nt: TGTGCCAGCAGCTCAGGACTAGCGGGGGGACAAGAGACCCAGTACTTC

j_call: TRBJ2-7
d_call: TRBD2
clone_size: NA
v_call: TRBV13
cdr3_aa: CASSPGLAAYEQYF
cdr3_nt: TGTGCCAGCAGCCCGGGACTAGCGGCCTACGAGCAGTACTTC

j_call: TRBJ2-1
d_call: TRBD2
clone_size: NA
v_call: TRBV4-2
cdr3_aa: CASSQAGEGLYNEQFF
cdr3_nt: TGTGCCAGCAGCCAAGCGGGGGAGGGCCTATACAATGAGCAGTTCTTC

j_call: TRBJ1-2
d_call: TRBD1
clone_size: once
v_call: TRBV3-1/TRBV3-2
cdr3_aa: CASSLNRGAGYTF
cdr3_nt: TGTGCCAGCAGCCTAAACAGGGGCGCTGGCTACACCTTC

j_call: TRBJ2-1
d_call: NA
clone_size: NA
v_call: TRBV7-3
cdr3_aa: CASSLGPSSYNEQFF
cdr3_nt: TGTGCCAGCAGCTTGGGGCCTAGCTCCTACAATGAGCAGTTCTTC

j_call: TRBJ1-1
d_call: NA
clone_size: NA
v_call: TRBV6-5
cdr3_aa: CASSIQGEGAFF
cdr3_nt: TGTGCCAGCAGTATACAGGGAGAGGGGGCTTTCTTT

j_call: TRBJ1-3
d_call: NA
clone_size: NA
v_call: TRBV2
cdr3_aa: CASTYLAGPSSGNTIYF
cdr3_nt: TGTGCCAGCACCTACCTGGCAGGGCCCAGCTCTGGAAACACCATATATTTT

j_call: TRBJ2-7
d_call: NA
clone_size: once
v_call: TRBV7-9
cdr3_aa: CASSPPITTYYEQYF
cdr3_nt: TGTGCCAGCAGCCCCCCTATTACAACCTACTACGAGCAGTACTTC

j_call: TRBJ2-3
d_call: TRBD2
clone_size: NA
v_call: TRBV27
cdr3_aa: CASSFLQRGGRDTQYF
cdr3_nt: TGTGCCAGCAGTTTCTTGCAGCGGGGGGGCCGGGATACGCAGTATTTT

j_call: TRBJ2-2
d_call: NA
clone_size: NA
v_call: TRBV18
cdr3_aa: CASSPPSQAWELFF
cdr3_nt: TGTGCCAGCTCACCACCGTCACAGGCTTGGGAGCTGTTTTTT

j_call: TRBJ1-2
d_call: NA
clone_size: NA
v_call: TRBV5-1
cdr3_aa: CASSLVPGLVSYGYTF
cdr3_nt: TGCGCCAGCAGCTTGGTCCCCGGACTTGTTAGCTATGGCTACACCTTC

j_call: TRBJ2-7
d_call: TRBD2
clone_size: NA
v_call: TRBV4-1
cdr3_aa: CASSQIGRAAEQYF
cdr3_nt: TGCGCCAGCAGCCAAATCGGGAGGGCCGCCGAGCAGTACTTC

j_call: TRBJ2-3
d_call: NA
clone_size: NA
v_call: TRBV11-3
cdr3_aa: CASSLPWTSTDTQYF
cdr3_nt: TGTGCCAGCAGCCTACCTTGGACTAGCACAGATACGCAGTATTTT

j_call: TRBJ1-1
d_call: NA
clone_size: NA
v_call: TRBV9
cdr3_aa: CASSREVRTEAFF
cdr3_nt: TGTGCCAGCAGCCGTGAGGTGAGGACTGAAGCTTTCTTT

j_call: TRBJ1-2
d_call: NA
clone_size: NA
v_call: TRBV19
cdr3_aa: CASSTGPYYGYTF
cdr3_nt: TGTGCCAGTAGTACAGGCCCTTACTATGGCTACACCTTC

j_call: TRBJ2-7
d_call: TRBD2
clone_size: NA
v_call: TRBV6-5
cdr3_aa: CASRTLAGGTYEQYF
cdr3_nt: TGTGCCAGCAGAACACTAGCGGGAGGGACCTACGAGCAGTACTTC

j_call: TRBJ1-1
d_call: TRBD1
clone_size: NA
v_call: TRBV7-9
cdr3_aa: CASSLAPGQRVRTEAFF
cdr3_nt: TGTGCCAGCAGCTTGGCACCGGGACAGAGGGTTCGCACTGAAGCTTTCTTT

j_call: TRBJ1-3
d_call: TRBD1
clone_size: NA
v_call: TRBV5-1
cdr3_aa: CASSLWPQGSRESGNTIYF
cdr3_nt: TGCGCCAGCAGCTTGTGGCCACAGGGGTCAAGAGAGTCTGGAAACACCATATATTTT